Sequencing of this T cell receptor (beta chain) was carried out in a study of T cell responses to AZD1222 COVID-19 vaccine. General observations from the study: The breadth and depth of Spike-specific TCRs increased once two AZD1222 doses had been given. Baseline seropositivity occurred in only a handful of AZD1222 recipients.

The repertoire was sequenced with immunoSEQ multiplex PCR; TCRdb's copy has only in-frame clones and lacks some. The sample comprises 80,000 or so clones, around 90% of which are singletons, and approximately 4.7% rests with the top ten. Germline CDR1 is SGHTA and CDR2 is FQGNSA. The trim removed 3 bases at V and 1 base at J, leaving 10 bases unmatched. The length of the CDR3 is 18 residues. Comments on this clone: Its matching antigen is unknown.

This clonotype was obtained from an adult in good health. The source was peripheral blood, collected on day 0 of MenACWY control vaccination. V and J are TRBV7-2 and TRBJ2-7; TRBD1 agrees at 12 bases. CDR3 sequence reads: CASSFRGTGGRESYEQYF. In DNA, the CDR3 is TGTGCCAGCAGCTTTAGGGGGACAGGGGGCAGGGAGTCCTACGAGCAGTACTTC.